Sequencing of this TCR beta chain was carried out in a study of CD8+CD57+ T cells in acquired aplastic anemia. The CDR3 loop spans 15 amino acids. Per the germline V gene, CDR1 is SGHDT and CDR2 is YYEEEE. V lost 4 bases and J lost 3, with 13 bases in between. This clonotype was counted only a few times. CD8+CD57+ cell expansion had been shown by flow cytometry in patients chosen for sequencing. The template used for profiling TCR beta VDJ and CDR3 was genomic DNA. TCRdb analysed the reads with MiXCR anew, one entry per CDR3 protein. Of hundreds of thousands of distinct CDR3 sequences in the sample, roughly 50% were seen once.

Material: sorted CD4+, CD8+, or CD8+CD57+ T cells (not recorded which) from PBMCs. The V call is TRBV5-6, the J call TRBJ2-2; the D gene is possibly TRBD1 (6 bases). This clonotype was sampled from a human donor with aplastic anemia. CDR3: CASSEQGRDTGELFF. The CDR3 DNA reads TGTGCCAGCAGCGAACAGGGAAGGGACACCGGGGAGCTGTTTTTT.